This TCR beta chain was sequenced during a study of blood T cell repertoires in COVID-19. Overall study: Spain, Italy and the United States supplied samples that represented acute and convalescent COVID-19. PBMCs, B-cell-depleted T cells, or T cells provided the cDNA or gDNA that made up the material.

The CDR3 runs to 17 residues. Germline V CDR1 and CDR2: KGHSH, LQKENI. V was clipped by 6 bases and J by 0 bases; unmatched bases: 4. TCRdb's table, derived via immunoSEQ multiplex PCR, lists solely in-frame clones and lacks some. The sample lists hundreds of thousands of clones; 70% to 90% were seen once. The sequencing sample was made of peripheral blood. This sequence joins TRBV18 and TRBJ2-6; 11 nucleotides align to TRBD1. This receptor was identified in a woman aged 45-60 years with active or convalescent COVID-19. The CDR3 is CASSPGQGASGANVLTF. The CDR3 nucleotides read TGTGCCAGCTCTCCAGGACAGGGGGCCTCTGGGGCCAACGTCCTGACTTTC.